This TCR beta chain was captured by sequencing in a study of blood T cell repertoires in COVID-19. Study in general: Samples taken during acute and convalescent COVID-19 were collected in the United States, Italy and Spain.

The CDR3 spans 12 residues. The V gene's germline CDR1 is SGHDN and CDR2 FVKESK. Trimming removed 11 bases from V and 7 bases from J; junction bases left unmatched: 10. Data came from immunoSEQ multiplex PCR; TCRdb stores just in-frame clones and leaves some out. The profile shows around 25,000 clones, 88% of them singletons. Sequencing was carried out using peripheral blood. This TCR derives from a woman in her 50s with active COVID-19. V and J are TRBV14 and TRBJ1-2, with TRBD1 matching 7 bases. The CDR3 nucleotides read TGTGCCGGATTACAGGGGAGGAGTGGCTACACCTTC. This encodes CAGLQGRSGYTF.